This paragraph reports one T cell receptor beta chain. Its target is unknown. This entry comes from a study of CD8 T cells in ankylosing spondylitis. Study observations and caveats: It appeared that ankylosing spondylitis blood was characterized by a TCR beta motif of several highly homologous variants. Earlier work had already found some motif variants in reactive arthritis synovial fluid and blood. Matched ankylosing spondylitis synovial fluid reportedly showed significant enrichment of disease-linked clones.

CDR1 is KGHSH and CDR2 is LQKENI in the germline V gene. Trimming cost V 2 bases and J 10 bases, with 14 bases left between them. This CDR3 contains 13 residues. From the 5' RACE reads, TCRdb called clonotypes with MiXCR, one entry per CDR3 protein. Of almost 400,000 distinct CDR3 sequences listed, about a fifth are singletons. J is TRBJ2-5 and V is TRBV18; D assignment may be TRBD1 or TRBD2 (6 bases each). The clonotype originates from a male donor with ankylosing spondylitis. The sequencing sample was made of blood, either unsorted or a sorted T cell fraction (not recorded which). In nucleotides, the CDR3 is TGTGCCAGCTCACCAGGGACCGGAGGGGGCCAGTACTTC. It encodes CASSPGTGGGQYF.